A selection of T cell receptor beta chains follows, all from one sample in a study of T cell changes during pregnancy in multiple sclerosis. Method: immunoSEQ multiplex PCR; TCRdb's copy keeps in-frame clones and lacks some. The data show roughly 47,000 clones, nearly 90% seen once. The specimen was CD4+ T cells from peripheral blood mononuclear cells, collected after pregnancy. Receptors were obtained from a female donor with multiple sclerosis, enrolled in a pregnancy study. CDR3s include the opening cysteine and the closing phenylalanine or tryptophan. The order of the fields is V gene, D gene, J gene, clone size, CDR3 protein, CDR3 DNA. A D gene is named only where the DNA matches it firmly. A clone size is listed for some rows: how often the clone was seen (once, few, many), or a class if it is expanded.

>TRBV12-5|.|TRBJ2-7|.
CASGSKQGPYEQYF
TGTGCTAGTGGTTCAAAACAGGGACCCTACGAGCAGTACTTC
>TRBV27|TRBD2|TRBJ2-1|.
CASGASGSRGEQFF
TGTGCCAGCGGGGCTAGCGGGAGTAGGGGTGAGCAGTTCTTC
>TRBV7-2|.|TRBJ1-2|once
CASSLARRGAFGYGYTF
TGTGCCAGCAGCTTAGCTAGGAGGGGCGCTTTCGGCTATGGCTACACCTTC
>TRBV6-1|TRBD1|TRBJ1-1|.
CASSARTGNTEAFF
TGTGCCAGCAGTGCCCGGACAGGCAACACTGAAGCTTTCTTT
>TRBV5-5|.|TRBJ2-6|.
CAGRQASFSGANVLTF
TGTGCCGGTAGACAGGCATCCTTCTCTGGGGCCAACGTCCTGACTTTC
>TRBV6-5|TRBD2|TRBJ2-7|.
CASSYSLGTAGGEQYF
TGTGCCAGCAGTTACTCCCTCGGAACGGCGGGGGGAGAGCAGTACTTC
>TRBV28|TRBD1|TRBJ1-2|.
CASSLTGTDYGYTF
TGTGCCAGCAGTTTGACCGGGACAGACTATGGCTACACCTTC
>TRBV5-1|TRBD1|TRBJ1-3|.
CASSPTGDSGNTIYF
TGCGCCAGCAGCCCAACAGGGGACTCTGGAAACACCATATATTTT
>TRBV10-1|.|TRBJ2-7|.
CASSESGSSYEQYF
TGCGCCAGCAGTGAGTCGGGGAGCTCCTACGAGCAGTACTTC
>TRBV5-4|TRBD2|TRBJ2-7|.
CASSQGLSGNYEQYF
TGTGCCAGCAGCCAGGGACTAAGCGGGAACTACGAGCAGTACTTC
>TRBV5-1|.|TRBJ2-7|.
CASSLFSGGGRGEQYF
TGCGCCAGCAGCTTATTTTCAGGGGGCGGGAGGGGCGAGCAGTACTTC
>TRBV9|.|TRBJ2-3|.
CASSWEAATDTQYF
TGTGCCAGCAGCTGGGAAGCGGCGACAGATACGCAGTATTTT
>TRBV9|.|TRBJ2-1|.
CASSPNRDWPIFF
TGTGCCAGCAGCCCCAACCGGGACTGGCCTATTTTCTTC
>TRBV7-7|TRBD2|TRBJ2-3|.
CASSLAGGGFYTQYF
TGTGCTAGCAGCTTAGCGGGAGGAGGGTTTTATACGCAGTATTTT
>TRBV11-2|TRBD1|TRBJ1-1|.
CASSVTGDRNTEAFF
TGTGCCAGCAGCGTAACAGGGGACCGGAACACTGAAGCTTTCTTT
>TRBV29-1|.|TRBJ1-5|.
CSVGDMNQPQHF
TGCAGCGTTGGGGACATGAATCAGCCCCAGCATTTT
>TRBV5-4|TRBD1|TRBJ1-3|.
CASSTSQGAVGNTIYF
TGTGCCAGCAGCACCTCACAGGGGGCTGTAGGAAACACCATATATTTT
>TRBV7-2|TRBD2|TRBJ2-7|once
CASSKQESGSNGEQYF
TGTGCCAGCAGTAAACAGGAGAGCGGGAGTAACGGCGAGCAGTACTTC
>TRBV30|TRBD1|TRBJ1-6|.
CAWSVEDRGYSPLHF
TGTGCCTGGAGTGTAGAGGACAGGGGATACTCACCCCTCCACTTT
>TRBV4-1|TRBD2|TRBJ2-1|few
CASSQSSGGSYNEQFF
TGCGCCAGCAGCCAATCTAGCGGGGGCTCCTACAATGAGCAGTTCTTC
>TRBV7-9|.|TRBJ2-5|.
CASSSPLETQYF
TGTGCCAGCAGCTCTCCGTTAGAGACCCAGTACTTC
>TRBV5-1|.|TRBJ1-1|.
CASSPQGYGNTEAFF
TGCGCCAGCAGCCCACAGGGCTACGGGAACACTGAAGCTTTCTTT
>TRBV19|.|TRBJ1-5|.
CASSIGESNQPQHF
TGTGCCAGTAGTATCGGTGAAAGCAATCAGCCCCAGCATTTT
>TRBV7-9|TRBD1|TRBJ1-2|.
CASSPQGGYGYTF
TGTGCCAGCAGCCCCCAGGGGGGCTATGGCTACACCTTC
>TRBV6-5|.|TRBJ2-2|few
CASSYRGTGELFF
TGTGCCAGCAGTTACCGGGGGACCGGGGAGCTGTTTTTT
>TRBV27|.|TRBJ1-1|few
CASSRTAGEAFF
TGTGCCAGCAGCCGAACCGCCGGTGAAGCTTTCTTT
>TRBV28|.|TRBJ1-1|.
CASSSGQFTEAFF
TGTGCCAGCAGTTCTGGACAGTTCACTGAAGCTTTCTTT
>TRBV19|.|TRBJ1-1|.
CASTPDSTYMNTEAFF
TGTGCCAGCACGCCGGACAGTACCTATATGAACACTGAAGCTTTCTTT
>TRBV30|.|TRBJ1-2|few
CAWSVSANYGYTF
TGTGCCTGGAGTGTCTCAGCTAACTATGGCTACACCTTC
>TRBV28|.|TRBJ1-1|.
CASSQADRPNTEAFF
TGTGCCAGCAGTCAAGCAGACAGGCCGAACACTGAAGCTTTCTTT
>TRBV11-1|TRBD2|TRBJ2-2|.
CASRPWLAEDTGELFF
TGTGCCAGCAGACCCTGGCTAGCGGAAGACACCGGGGAGCTGTTTTTT
>TRBV19|.|TRBJ1-4|.
CASSTRQPVGELFF
TGTGCCAGTAGTACCCGACAGCCCGTAGGGGAACTGTTTTTT
>TRBV7-2|TRBD2|TRBJ2-3|once
CASSLGLAGGPDTQYF
TGTGCCAGCAGCTTAGGGTTAGCGGGAGGGCCAGATACGCAGTATTTT
>TRBV5-1|.|TRBJ2-5|.
CASSFGQSEETQYF
TGCGCCAGCAGCTTTGGACAGTCCGAGGAGACCCAGTACTTC
>TRBV6-1|TRBD2|TRBJ2-2|once
CASSDRPWTSGPTGELFF
TGTGCCAGCAGTGATAGGCCTTGGACTAGCGGGCCGACCGGGGAGCTGTTTTTT
>TRBV6-6|.|TRBJ1-4|.
CASSPRQPAANEKLFF
TGTGCCAGCAGTCCTCGACAGCCTGCAGCTAATGAAAAACTGTTTTTT
>TRBV4-2|.|TRBJ2-4|once
CASSLTGLAKNIQYF
TGTGCCAGCAGCCTTACAGGGCTAGCCAAAAACATTCAGTACTTC
>TRBV6-5|TRBD1|TRBJ2-2|.
CASIRQGGTGELFF
TGTGCCAGCATCAGACAGGGTGGCACCGGGGAGCTGTTTTTT
>TRBV11-3|.|TRBJ2-7|.
CASSLGLPPYEQYF
TGTGCCAGCAGCTTGGGCTTACCCCCCTACGAGCAGTACTTC
>TRBV7-9|TRBD1|TRBJ1-1|.
CASIPRTGLRTEAFF
TGTGCCAGCATCCCCCGGACAGGGTTGAGGACTGAAGCTTTCTTT
>TRBV7-2|.|TRBJ2-1|.
CASSNRGTNEQFF
TGTGCCAGCAGCAACCGGGGGACCAATGAGCAGTTCTTC
>TRBV21-1|.|TRBJ2-6|.
CASSKESADRGLVGANVLTF
TGTGCCAGCAGCAAAGAGTCGGCGGACAGGGGTTTAGTTGGGGCCAACGTCCTGACTTTC
>TRBV28|.|TRBJ1-4|.
CASSFSGEREKLFF
TGTGCCAGCAGTTTTTCAGGGGAACGGGAAAAACTGTTTTTT
>TRBV6-4|TRBD2|TRBJ2-3|.
CASSDQFTSSGGTDTQYF
TGTGCCAGCAGTGACCAGTTTACTAGCAGCGGGGGCACAGATACGCAGTATTTT
>TRBV19|.|TRBJ2-5|.
CASSIVGAPALTQYF
TGTGCCAGTAGTATAGTAGGAGCTCCGGCTTTGACCCAGTACTTC
>TRBV20-1|.|TRBJ1-1|.
CSARGQGAFF
TGCAGTGCTCGCGGACAAGGAGCTTTCTTT
>TRBV11-2|TRBD1|TRBJ1-4|.
CASSLNQGGGKLFF
TGTGCCAGCAGCTTAAATCAAGGGGGCGGGAAACTGTTTTTT
>TRBV18|.|TRBJ2-1|.
CASSPSMEWNEQFF
TGTGCCAGCTCACCAAGTATGGAGTGGAATGAGCAGTTCTTC
>TRBV7-2|.|TRBJ2-7|.
CASSLASGNSYEQYF
TGTGCCAGCAGCTTAGCTAGCGGAAACTCCTACGAGCAGTACTTC
>TRBV7-9|TRBD2|TRBJ2-1|.
CASSYRRLAGGTGDEQFF
TGTGCCAGCAGTTACCGGCGCTTAGCGGGAGGAACGGGGGATGAGCAGTTCTTC